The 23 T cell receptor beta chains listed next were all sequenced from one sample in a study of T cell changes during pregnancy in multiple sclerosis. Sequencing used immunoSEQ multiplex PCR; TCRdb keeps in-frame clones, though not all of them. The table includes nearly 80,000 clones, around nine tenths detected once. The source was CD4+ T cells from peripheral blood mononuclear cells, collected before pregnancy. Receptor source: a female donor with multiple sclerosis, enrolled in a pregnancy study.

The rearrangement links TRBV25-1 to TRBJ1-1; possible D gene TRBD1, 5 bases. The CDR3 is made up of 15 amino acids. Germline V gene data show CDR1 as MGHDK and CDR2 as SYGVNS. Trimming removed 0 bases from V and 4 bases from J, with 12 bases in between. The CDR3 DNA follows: TGTGCCAGCAGTGAATACGGGGGGTCGGGCACTGAAGCTTTCTTT. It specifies CASSEYGGSGTEAFF.

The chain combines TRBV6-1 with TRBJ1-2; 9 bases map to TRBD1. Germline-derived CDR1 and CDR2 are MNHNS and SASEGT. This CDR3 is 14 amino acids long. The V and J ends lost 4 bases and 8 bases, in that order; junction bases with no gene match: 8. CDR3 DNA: TGTGCCAGCAGTGTTGAACAGGGGGCGAGGGGCTACACCTTC. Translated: CASSVEQGARGYTF.

The CDR3 nucleotides read TGCGCCAGCAGTCCTGAAGCTTCAAGCATCCGCGATGAGCAGTTCTTC. Its translation is CASSPEASSIRDEQFF. The chain links TRBV5-1 to TRBJ2-1, with D unclear. CDR3 length equals 16 residues. The V gene's germline CDR1 is SGHRS and CDR2 YFSETQ. Deletions cut 5 bases from V and 8 bases from J, with 23 bases between. The whole variable domain, remainder taken from reference TRBV5-1 and TRBJ2-1, is KAGVTQTPRYLIKTRGQQVTLSCSPISGHRSVSWYQQTPGQGLQFLFEYFSETQRNKGNFPGRFSGRQFSNSRSEMNVSTLELGDSALYLCASSPEASSIRDEQFFGPGTRLTVL.

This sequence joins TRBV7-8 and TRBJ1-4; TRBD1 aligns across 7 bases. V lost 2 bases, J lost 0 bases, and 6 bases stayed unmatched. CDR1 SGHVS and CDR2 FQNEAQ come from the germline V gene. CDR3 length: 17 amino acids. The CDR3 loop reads CASSLRTGGSTNEKLFF. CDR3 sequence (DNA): TGTGCCAGCAGCTTAAGGACAGGCGGTTCAACTAATGAAAAACTGTTTTTT.

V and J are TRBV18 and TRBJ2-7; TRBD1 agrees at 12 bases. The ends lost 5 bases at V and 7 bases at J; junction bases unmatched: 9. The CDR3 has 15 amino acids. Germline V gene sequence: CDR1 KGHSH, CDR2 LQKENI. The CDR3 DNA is TGTGCCAGCTCATCCATTGGGACAGGGGGCAGGGAGCAGTACTTC. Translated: CASSSIGTGGREQYF.

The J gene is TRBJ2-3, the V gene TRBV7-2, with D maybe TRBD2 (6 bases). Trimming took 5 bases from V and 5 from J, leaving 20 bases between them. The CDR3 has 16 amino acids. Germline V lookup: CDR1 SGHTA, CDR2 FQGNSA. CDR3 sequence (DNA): TGTGCCAGCAGCCCCCGAGGGACTCTGGGTGGAGATACGCAGTATTTT. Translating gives CASSPRGTLGGDTQYF.

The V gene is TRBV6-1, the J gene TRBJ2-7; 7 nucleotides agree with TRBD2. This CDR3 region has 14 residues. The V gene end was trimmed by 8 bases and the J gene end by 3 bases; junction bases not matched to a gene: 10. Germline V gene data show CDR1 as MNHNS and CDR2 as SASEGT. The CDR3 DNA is TGTGCCAGCGGACGGGGGGTCGGCGGCTACGAGCAGTACTTC. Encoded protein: CASGRGVGGYEQYF.

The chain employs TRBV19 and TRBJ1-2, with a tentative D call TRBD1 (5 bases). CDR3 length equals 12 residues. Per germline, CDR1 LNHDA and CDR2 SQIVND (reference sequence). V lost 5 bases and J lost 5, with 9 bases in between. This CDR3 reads CASSATEYGYTF. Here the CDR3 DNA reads TGTGCCAGTAGTGCGACAGAATATGGCTACACCTTC.

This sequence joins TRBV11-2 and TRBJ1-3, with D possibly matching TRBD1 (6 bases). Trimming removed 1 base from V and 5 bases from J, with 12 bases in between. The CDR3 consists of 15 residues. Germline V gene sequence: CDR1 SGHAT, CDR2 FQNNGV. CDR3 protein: CASSLVQGKRNTIYF. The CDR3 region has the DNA TGTGCCAGCAGCTTAGTGCAGGGGAAACGAAACACCATATATTTT.

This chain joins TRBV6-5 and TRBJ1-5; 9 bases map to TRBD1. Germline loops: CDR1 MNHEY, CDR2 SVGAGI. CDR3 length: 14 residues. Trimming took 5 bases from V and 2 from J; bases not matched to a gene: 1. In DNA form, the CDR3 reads TGTGCCAGCAGTCGGACAGGGGGCAATCAGCCCCAGCATTTT. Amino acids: CASSRTGGNQPQHF.

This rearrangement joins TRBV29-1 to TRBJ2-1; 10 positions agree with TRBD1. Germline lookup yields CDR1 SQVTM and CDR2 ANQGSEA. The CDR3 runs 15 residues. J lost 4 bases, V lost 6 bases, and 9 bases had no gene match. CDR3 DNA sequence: TGCAGCGTGGGAAAGGACAGGGGGAGGTACAATGAGCAGTTCTTC. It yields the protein CSVGKDRGRYNEQFF.

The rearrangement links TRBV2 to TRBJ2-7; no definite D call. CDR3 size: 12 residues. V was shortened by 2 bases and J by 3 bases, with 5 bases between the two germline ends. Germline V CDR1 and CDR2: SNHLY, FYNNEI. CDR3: CASSESIYEQYF. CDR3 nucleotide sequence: TGTGCCAGCAGTGAAAGCATCTACGAGCAGTACTTC.

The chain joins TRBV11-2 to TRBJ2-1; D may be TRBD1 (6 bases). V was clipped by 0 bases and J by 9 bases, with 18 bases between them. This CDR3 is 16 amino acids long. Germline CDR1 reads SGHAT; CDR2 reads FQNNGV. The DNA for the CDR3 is TGTGCCAGCAGCTTAGATCTGCAGAGGGGGTTTTTTGAGCAGTTCTTC. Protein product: CASSLDLQRGFFEQFF.

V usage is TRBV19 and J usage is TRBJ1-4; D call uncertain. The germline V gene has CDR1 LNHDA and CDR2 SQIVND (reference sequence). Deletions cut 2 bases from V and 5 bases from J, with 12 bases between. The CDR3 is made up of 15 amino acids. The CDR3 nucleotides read TGTGCCAGTAGTATATACTCCGAAAACAATGAAAAACTGTTTTTT. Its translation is CASSIYSENNEKLFF.

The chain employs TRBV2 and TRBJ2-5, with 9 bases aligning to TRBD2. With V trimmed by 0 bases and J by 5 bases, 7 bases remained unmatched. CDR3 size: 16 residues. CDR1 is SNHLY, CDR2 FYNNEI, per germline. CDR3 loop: CASSEASGRQGETQYF. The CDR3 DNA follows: TGTGCCAGCAGTGAAGCTAGCGGGAGACAAGGGGAGACCCAGTACTTC.

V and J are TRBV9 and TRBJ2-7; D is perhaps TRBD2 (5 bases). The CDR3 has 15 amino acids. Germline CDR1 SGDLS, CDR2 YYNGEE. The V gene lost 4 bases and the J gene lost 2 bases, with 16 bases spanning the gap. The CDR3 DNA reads TGTGCCAGCAGCCCCAGCCCTAGCCACACCTACGAGCAGTACTTC. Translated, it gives CASSPSPSHTYEQYF. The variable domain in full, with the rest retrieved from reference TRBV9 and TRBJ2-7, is DSGVTQTPKHLITATGQRVTLRCSPRSGDLSVYWYQQSLDQGLQFLIQYYNGEERAKGNILERFSAQQFPDLHSELNLSSLELGDSALYFCASSPSPSHTYEQYFGPGTRLTVT.

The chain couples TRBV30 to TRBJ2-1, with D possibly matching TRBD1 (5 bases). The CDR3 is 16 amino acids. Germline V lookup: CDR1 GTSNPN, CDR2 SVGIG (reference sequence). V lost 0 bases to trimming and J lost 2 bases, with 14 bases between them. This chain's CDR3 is CAWSVKGAQTYNEQFF. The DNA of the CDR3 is TGTGCCTGGAGTGTAAAAGGGGCCCAGACCTACAATGAGCAGTTCTTC. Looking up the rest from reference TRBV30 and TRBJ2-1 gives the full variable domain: SQTIHQWPATLVQPVGSPLSLECTVEGTSNPNLYWYRQAAGRGLQLLFYSVGIGQISSEVPQNLSASRPQDRQFILSSKKLLLSDSGFYLCAWSVKGAQTYNEQFFGPGTRLTVL.

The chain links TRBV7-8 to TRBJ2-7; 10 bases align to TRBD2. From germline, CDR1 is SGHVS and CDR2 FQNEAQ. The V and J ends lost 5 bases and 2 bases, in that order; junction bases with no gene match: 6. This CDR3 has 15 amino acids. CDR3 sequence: CASSRLAGVTYEQYF. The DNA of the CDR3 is TGTGCCAGCAGCAGGCTAGCGGGGGTTACCTACGAGCAGTACTTC.

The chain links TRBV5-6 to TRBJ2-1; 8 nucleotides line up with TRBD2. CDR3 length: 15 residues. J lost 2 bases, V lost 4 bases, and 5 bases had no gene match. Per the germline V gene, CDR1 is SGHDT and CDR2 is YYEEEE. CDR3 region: CASSTLAGPYNEQFF. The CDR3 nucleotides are TGTGCCAGCAGCACCCTAGCGGGCCCCTACAATGAGCAGTTCTTC.

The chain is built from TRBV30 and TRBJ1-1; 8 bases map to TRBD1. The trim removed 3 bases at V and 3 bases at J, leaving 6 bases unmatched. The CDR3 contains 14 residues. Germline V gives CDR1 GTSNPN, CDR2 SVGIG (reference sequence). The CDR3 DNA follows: TGTGCCTGGAGGTTGACAGGGGAGGACACTGAAGCTTTCTTT. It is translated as CAWRLTGEDTEAFF.

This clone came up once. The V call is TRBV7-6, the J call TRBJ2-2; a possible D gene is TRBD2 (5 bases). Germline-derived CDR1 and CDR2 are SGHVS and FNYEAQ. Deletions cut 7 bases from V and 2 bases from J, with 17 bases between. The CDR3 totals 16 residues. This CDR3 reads CASKVGLAGNTGELFF. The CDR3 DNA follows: TGTGCCAGCAAGGTTGGCCTAGCCGGTAACACCGGGGAGCTGTTTTTT. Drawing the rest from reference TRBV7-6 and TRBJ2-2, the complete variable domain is GAGVSQSPRYKVTKRGQDVALRCDPISGHVSLYWYRQALGQGPEFLTYFNYEAQQDKSGLPNDRFSAERPEGSISTLTIQRTEQRDSAMYRCASKVGLAGNTGELFFGEGSRLTVL.

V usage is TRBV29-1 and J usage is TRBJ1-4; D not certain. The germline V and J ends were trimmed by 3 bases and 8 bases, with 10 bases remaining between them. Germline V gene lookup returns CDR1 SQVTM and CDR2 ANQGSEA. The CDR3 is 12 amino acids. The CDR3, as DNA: TGCAGCGTTGAGGTCCGTGGCGAAAAACTGTTTTTT. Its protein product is CSVEVRGEKLFF. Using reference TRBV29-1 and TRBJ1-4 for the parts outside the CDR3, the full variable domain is SAVISQKPSRDICQRGTSLTIQCQVDSQVTMMFWYRQQPGQSLTLIATANQGSEATYESGFVIDKFPISRPNLTFSTLTVSNMSPEDSSIYLCSVEVRGEKLFFGSGTQLSVL.

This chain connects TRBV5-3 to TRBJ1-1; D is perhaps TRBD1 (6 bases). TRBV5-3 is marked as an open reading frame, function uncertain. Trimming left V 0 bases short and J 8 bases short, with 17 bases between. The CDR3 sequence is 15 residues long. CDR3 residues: CARSLVGGRAPEAFF. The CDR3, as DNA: TGTGCCAGAAGCTTGGTGGGGGGGCGCGCCCCAGAAGCTTTCTTT.